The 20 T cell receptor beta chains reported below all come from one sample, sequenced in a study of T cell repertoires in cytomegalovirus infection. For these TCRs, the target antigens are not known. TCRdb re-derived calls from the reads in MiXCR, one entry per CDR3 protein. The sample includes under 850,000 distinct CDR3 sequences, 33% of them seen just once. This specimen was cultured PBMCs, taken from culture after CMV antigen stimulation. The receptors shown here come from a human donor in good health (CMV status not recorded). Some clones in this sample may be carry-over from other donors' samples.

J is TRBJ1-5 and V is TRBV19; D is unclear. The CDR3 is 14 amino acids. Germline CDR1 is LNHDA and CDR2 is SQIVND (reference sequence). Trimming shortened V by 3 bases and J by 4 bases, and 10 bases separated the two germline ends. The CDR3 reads CASSMGRRNQPQHF. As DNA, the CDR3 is TGTGCCAGTAGTATGGGTCGTAGGAATCAGCCCCAGCATTTT.

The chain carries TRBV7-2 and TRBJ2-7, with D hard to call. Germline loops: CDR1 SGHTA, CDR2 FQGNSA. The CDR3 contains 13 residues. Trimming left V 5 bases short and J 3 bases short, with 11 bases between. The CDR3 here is CASSELGNYEQYF. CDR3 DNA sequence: TGTGCCAGCAGCGAACTGGGGAACTACGAGCAGTACTTC.

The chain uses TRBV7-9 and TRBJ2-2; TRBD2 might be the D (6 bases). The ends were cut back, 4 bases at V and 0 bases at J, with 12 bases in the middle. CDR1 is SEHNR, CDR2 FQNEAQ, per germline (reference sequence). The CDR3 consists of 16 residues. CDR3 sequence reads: CASSSETRANTGELFF. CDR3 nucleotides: TGTGCCAGCAGCTCCGAGACTAGAGCGAACACCGGGGAGCTGTTTTTT.

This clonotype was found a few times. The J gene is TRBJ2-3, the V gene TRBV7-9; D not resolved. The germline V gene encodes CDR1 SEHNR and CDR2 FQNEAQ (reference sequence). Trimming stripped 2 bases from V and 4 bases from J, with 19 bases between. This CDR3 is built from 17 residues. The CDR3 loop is CASSLSQLGWVADTQYF. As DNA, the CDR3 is TGTGCCAGCAGCTTATCCCAACTCGGTTGGGTTGCAGATACGCAGTATTTT.

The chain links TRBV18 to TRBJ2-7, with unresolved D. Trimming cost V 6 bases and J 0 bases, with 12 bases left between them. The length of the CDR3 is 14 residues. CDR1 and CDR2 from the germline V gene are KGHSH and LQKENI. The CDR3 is CASSPAVVSYEQYF. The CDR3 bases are TGTGCCAGCTCTCCCGCGGTCGTCTCCTACGAGCAGTACTTC.

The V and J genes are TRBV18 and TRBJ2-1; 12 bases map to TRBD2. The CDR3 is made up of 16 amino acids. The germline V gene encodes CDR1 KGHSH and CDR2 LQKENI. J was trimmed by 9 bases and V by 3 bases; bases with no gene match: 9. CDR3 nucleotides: TGTGCCAGCTCACCGACAGCGAGACTAGCGGGAGTTGAGCAGTTCTTC. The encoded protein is CASSPTARLAGVEQFF.

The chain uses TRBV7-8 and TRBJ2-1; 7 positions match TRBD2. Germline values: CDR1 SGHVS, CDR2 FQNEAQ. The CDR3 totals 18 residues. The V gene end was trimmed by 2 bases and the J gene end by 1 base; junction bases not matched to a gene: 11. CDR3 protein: CASSLSYGASGSYNEQFF. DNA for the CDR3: TGTGCCAGCAGCTTAAGTTACGGGGCTAGCGGTTCCTACAATGAGCAGTTCTTC.

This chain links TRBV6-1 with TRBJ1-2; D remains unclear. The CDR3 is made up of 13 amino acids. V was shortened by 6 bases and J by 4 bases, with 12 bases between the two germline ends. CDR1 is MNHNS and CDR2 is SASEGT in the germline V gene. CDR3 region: CASRRTGGYGYTF. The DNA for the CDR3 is TGTGCCAGCAGAAGGACCGGCGGCTATGGCTACACCTTC.

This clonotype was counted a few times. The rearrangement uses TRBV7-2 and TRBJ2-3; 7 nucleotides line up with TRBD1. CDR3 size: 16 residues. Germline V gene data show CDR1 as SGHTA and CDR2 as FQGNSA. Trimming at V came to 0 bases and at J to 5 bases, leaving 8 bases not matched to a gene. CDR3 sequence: CASSLAGTARGDTQYF. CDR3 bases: TGTGCCAGCAGCTTAGCCGGGACAGCCCGTGGAGATACGCAGTATTTT.

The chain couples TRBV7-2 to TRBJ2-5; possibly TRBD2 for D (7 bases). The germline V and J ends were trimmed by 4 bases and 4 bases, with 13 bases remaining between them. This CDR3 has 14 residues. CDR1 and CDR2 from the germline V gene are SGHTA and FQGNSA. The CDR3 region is CASSWAGAVETQYF. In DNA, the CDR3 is TGTGCCAGCAGCTGGGCGGGGGCCGTAGAGACCCAGTACTTC.

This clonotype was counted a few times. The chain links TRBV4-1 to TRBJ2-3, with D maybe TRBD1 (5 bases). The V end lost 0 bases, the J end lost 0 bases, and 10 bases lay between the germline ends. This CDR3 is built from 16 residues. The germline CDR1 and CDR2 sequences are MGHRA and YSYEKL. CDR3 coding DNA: TGCGCCAGCAGCCAAGAGGACACGGCTAGCACAGATACGCAGTATTTT. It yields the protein CASSQEDTASTDTQYF.

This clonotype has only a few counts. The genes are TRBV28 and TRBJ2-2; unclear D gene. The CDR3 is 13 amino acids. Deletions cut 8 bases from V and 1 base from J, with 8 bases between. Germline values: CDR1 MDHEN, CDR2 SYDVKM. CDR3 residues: CASAGQNTGELFF. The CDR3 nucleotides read TGTGCCAGCGCAGGTCAGAACACCGGGGAGCTGTTTTTT. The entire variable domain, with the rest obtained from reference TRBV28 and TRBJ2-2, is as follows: DVKVTQSSRYLVKRTGEKVFLECVQDMDHENMFWYRQDPGLGLRLIYFSYDVKMKEKGDIPEGYSVSREKKERFSLILESASTNQTSMYLCASAGQNTGELFFGEGSRLTVL.

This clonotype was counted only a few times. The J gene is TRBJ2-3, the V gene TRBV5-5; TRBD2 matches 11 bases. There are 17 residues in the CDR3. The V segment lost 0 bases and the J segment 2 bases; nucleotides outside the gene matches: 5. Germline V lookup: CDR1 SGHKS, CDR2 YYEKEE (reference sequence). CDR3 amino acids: CASSLGLAGRTTDTQYF. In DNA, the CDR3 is TGTGCCAGCAGCTTGGGACTAGCGGGAAGAACCACAGATACGCAGTATTTT. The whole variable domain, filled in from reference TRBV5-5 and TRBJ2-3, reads DAGVTQSPTHLIKTRGQQVTLRCSPISGHKSVSWYQQVLGQGPQFIFQYYEKEERGRGNFPDRFSARQFPNYSSELNVNALLLGDSALYLCASSLGLAGRTTDTQYFGPGTRLTVL.

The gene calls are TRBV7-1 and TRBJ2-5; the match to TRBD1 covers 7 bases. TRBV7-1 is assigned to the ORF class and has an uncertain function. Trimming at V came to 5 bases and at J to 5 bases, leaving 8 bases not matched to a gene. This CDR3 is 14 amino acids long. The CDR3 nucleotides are TGTGCCAGCAGCCTGACAGGGATAGGGGAGACCCAGTACTTC. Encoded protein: CASSLTGIGETQYF.

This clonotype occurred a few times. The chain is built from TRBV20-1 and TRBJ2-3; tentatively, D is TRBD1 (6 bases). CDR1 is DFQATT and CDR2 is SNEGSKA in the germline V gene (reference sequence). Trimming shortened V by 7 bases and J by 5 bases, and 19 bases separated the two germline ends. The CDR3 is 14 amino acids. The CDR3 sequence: CSVTGSPSGDTQYF. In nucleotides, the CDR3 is TGCAGTGTGACAGGATCTCCCTCGGGAGATACGCAGTATTTT.

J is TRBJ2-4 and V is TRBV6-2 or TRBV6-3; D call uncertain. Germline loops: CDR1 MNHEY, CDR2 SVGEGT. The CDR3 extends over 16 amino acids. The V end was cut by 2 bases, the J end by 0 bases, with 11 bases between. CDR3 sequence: CASSYGFGEAKNIQYF. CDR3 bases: TGTGCCAGCAGTTACGGTTTCGGCGAAGCCAAAAACATTCAGTACTTC.

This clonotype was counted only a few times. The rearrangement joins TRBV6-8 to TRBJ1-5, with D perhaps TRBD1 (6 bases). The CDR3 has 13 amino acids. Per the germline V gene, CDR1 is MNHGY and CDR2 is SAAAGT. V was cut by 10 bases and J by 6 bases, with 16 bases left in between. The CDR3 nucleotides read TGTGCCACCACAGGGAGTCGGAGTCAGCCCCAGCATTTT. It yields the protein CATTGSRSQPQHF.

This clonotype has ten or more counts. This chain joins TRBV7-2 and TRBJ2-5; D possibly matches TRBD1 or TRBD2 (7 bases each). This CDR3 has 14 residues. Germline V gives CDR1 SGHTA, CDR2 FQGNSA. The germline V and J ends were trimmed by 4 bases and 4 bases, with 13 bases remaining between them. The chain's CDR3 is CASSSSGGGETQYF. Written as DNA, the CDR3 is TGTGCCAGCAGCTCTTCAGGGGGGGGAGAGACCCAGTACTTC.

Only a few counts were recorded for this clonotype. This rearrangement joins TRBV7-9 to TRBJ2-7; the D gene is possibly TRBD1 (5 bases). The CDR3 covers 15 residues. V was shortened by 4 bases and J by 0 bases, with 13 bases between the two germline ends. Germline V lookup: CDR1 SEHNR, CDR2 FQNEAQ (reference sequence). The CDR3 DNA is TGTGCCAGCAGCTCGACGACAGTAGCCTCCTACGAGCAGTACTTC. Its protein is CASSSTTVASYEQYF.

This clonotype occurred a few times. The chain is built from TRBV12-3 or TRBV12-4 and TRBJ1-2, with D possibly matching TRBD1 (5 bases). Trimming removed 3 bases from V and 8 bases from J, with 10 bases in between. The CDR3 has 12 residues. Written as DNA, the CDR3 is TGTGCCAGCAGTTTTCGGGGGGTGGGCTACACCTTC. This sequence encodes CASSFRGVGYTF.